This T cell receptor (beta chain) appears in the sequencing data of a study of T cells in women clearing cervical HPV infection. The study, taken as a whole, reports: T-cell numbers per sample were unknown and may explain richness differences. TRBV6-7 relative abundance averaged roughly 0.1% in cases and around 0.17% in controls. Repertoire richness, not evenness, was significantly elevated in CIN3+ cases versus controls.

CDR3 length: 16 amino acids. CDR1 and CDR2 (germline): KGHSH, LQKENI. Genomic DNA, averaging roughly 1,200 ng per sample, yielded TCR beta CDR3 via immunoSEQ. Repertoires were generated with immunoSEQ multiplex PCR, while TCRdb's copy carries only in-frame clones and drops some. The sample table includes 25,000 to 35,000 clones. About this clone itself: What it binds is not known. The read ends 3 residues shy of where the CDR3 ends; the end is completed using the germline J gene.

Sequenced sample: blood buffy coat. The rearrangement joins TRBV18 to TRBJ2-4, with 9 bases lining up with TRBD1. The TCR originated in a woman aged 18-70 years with a cervical HPV16 infection that either progressed to CIN3+ or cleared (not recorded which). This CDR3 reads CASSPNRQGGKGGQYF. Partial CDR3 DNA: TGTGCCAGCTCACCGAACAGACAGGGGGGCAAGGGAGGT. The whole variable domain, filled in from reference TRBV18 and TRBJ2-4, reads NAGVMQNPRHLVRRRGQEARLRCSPMKGHSHVYWYRQLPEEGLKFMVYLQKENIIDESGMPKERFSAEFPKEGPSILRIQQVVRGDSAAYFCASSPNRQGGKGGQYFGAGTRLSVL.